This TCR beta chain was sequenced during a study of T cells in Graves' hyperthyroidism and ophthalmopathy. Across the study: Peripheral blood was taken when the disease was first diagnosed, before any treatment began.

Study-level findings and limits: In the blood, most expanded thyroid clonotypes above 0.001 appeared as well.

The diagnostic basis comprised clinical symptoms, serum thyroxine and TRAb, thyroid ultrasound and orbital computed tomography. Out of approximately 10 ml of fresh peripheral blood came the PBMCs. This clonotype was counted at least ten times. Antigen specificity is unknown. TCR beta CDR3 sequences were amplified from RNA transcripts. The primer set for the first-round RT-PCR of the TCR CDR3 was HTBI. TCRdb reanalysed the multiplex PCR reads using MiXCR and keeps one entry per CDR3 protein. The table has roughly 300,000 distinct CDR3 sequences, 25% to 30% seen once. V lost 5 bases and J 8 bases, leaving 6 bases between the germline ends. Germline CDR1 reads MDHEN; CDR2 reads SYDVKM. This CDR3 region has 11 residues.

The receptor was isolated from a man aged 40-49 years with Graves' hyperthyroidism that later progressed to Graves' ophthalmopathy. Specimen: blood. The chain recombines TRBV28 with TRBJ2-2; D is ambiguous. The CDR3 here is CASSKPGELFF. In nucleotides, the CDR3 is TGTGCCAGCAGTAAGCCAGGGGAGCTGTTTTTT.